The entry below gives a single TCR beta chain sequence along with its context. Antigen specificity is unknown. This record belongs to a study of post-analysis software for immune sequencing data. Regarding the study as a whole: Multiple sclerosis was associated with a significant reduction in normalized Chao1 diversity relative to controls. A handful of TRBV segments were significantly more frequent in patients than in controls. TRBV5-6, TRBV5-1 and TRBV20-1 were among these segments.

The length of the CDR3 is 11 residues. Trimming stripped 7 bases from V and 6 bases from J, with 10 bases between. Unique molecular identifiers featured in each of the TCR beta cDNA libraries. TCRdb reprocessed the PCR reads with MiXCR, giving one entry per CDR3 protein. The sample consists of about 430,000 distinct CDR3 sequences, roughly 38% of them appearing once. The V call is TRBV12-3 or TRBV12-4, the J call TRBJ2-7; maybe TRBD2 (5 bases). The TCR originated in a girl aged 2-9 years with multiple sclerosis. Sequencing input: blood. The DNA for the CDR3 is TGTGCCAGCACCCTCGCGGGCGAGCAGTACTTC. Translated, it gives CASTLAGEQYF.